Presented here are 11 T cell receptor beta chains from one specimen sequenced in a study of cytomegalovirus exposure and HLA in healthy donors. Primers for the PCR totalled 60 Vbeta and 13 Jbeta. The method was immunoSEQ multiplex PCR; TCRdb's version includes in-frame clones alone and lacks a portion of them. This table has some 160,000 clones, around 80% appearing once. The specimen was PBMCs. The receptors stem from a male donor in good health and CMV-seropositive.

The chain employs TRBV5-6 and TRBJ1-6; 7 bases are shared with TRBD1. Germline CDR1 SGHDT, CDR2 YYEEEE. This CDR3 is 19 amino acids long. The J segment lost 6 bases and the V segment lost 2 bases, leaving 17 bases of the junction unmatched. Here the CDR3 DNA reads TGTGCCAGCAGCTTAGTTAGGACAGGAGGGCTCAGAGGTAATTCACCCCTCCACTTT. Protein sequence: CASSLVRTGGLRGNSPLHF.

The chain uses TRBV15 and TRBJ1-5, with 7 bases fitting TRBD1. CDR1 is LNHNV and CDR2 is YYDKDF in the germline V gene (reference sequence). V lost 4 bases to trimming and J lost 5 bases; unmatched junction nucleotides: 8. CDR3 length: 15 amino acids. The CDR3 nucleotides read TGTGCCACCAGCACCAGGGACAGCACGTATCAGCCCCAGCATTTT. It translates to CATSTRDSTYQPQHF. Filled out from reference TRBV15 and TRBJ1-5, the complete variable domain reads DAMVIQNPRYQVTQFGKPVTLSCSQTLNHNVMYWYQQKSSQAPKLLFHYYDKDFNNEADTPDNFQSRRPNTSFCFLDIRSPGLGDTAMYLCATSTRDSTYQPQHFGDGTRLSIL.

This clone was observed a single time. The V call is TRBV30, the J call TRBJ2-5; 8 bases are a match to TRBD1. V shed 1 base and J 4 bases; nucleotides not matched to a gene: 5. Per the germline V gene, CDR1 is GTSNPN and CDR2 is SVGIG (reference sequence). CDR3 length: 14 amino acids. The CDR3 loop is CAWSANRGRETQYF. The CDR3, as DNA: TGTGCCTGGAGTGCCAACAGGGGGAGAGAGACCCAGTACTTC.

The chain recombines TRBV2 with TRBJ2-5; D remains ambiguous. The CDR3 contains 13 residues. Germline values: CDR1 SNHLY, CDR2 FYNNEI. V shed 5 bases and J shed 5 bases, with 12 bases lying between them. The CDR3 loop reads CASSLWSGETQYF. CDR3 nucleotide sequence: TGTGCCAGCAGTTTGTGGTCCGGGGAGACCCAGTACTTC.

This clone was counted a single time. This chain joins TRBV18 and TRBJ1-4; 8 bases are a match to TRBD1. The CDR3 runs 15 residues. Looked up from germline, CDR1 is KGHSH and CDR2 is LQKENI. The V gene end was trimmed by 5 bases and the J gene end by 8 bases; junction bases not matched to a gene: 10. The CDR3 reads CASSTGRGLEEKLFF. CDR3 in DNA: TGTGCCAGCTCAACAGGCAGGGGGCTGGAAGAAAAACTGTTTTTT.

The V and J genes are TRBV7-8 and TRBJ2-1, with 8 bases matching TRBD2. Germline V gene data show CDR1 as SGHVS and CDR2 as FQNEAQ. V shed 2 bases and J 9 bases; nucleotides not matched to a gene: 6. CDR3 length equals 14 residues. CDR3: CASSLTGGVGEQFF. The CDR3 nucleotides read TGTGCCAGCAGCTTAACGGGAGGGGTCGGTGAGCAGTTCTTC.

The V call is TRBV7-2, the J call TRBJ2-5; 12 bases map to TRBD2. CDR1 is SGHTA and CDR2 is FQGNSA in the germline V gene. Unmatched junction bases numbered 8, after V lost 7 bases and J lost 5 bases. This CDR3 is 15 amino acids long. Here the CDR3 reads CASTWRLAGEETQYF. For the CDR3, the DNA is TGTGCCAGCACCTGGAGACTAGCGGGAGAGGAGACCCAGTACTTC. The variable domain in full, completed from reference TRBV7-2 and TRBJ2-5, reads GAGVSQSPSNKVTEKGKDVELRCDPISGHTALYWYRQSLGQGLEFLIYFQGNSAPDKSGLPSDRFSAERTGGSVSTLTIQRTQQEDSAVYLCASTWRLAGEETQYFGPGTRLLVL.

The J gene is TRBJ2-2, the V gene TRBV7-2, with D possibly matching TRBD1 (6 bases). V shed 4 bases and J shed 7 bases, with 10 bases lying between them. CDR1 SGHTA and CDR2 FQGNSA come from the germline V gene. The CDR3 is 13 amino acids. CDR3 sequence reads: CASSSGVFGELFF. The CDR3 DNA is TGTGCCAGCAGCTCAGGGGTTTTCGGGGAGCTGTTTTTT.

V gene TRBV5-6 combines with J gene TRBJ2-5; D is perhaps TRBD2 (6 bases). With 3 bases removed from V and 5 bases from J, the gap between germline ends came to 14 bases. The CDR3 consists of 14 residues. Germline V gene sequence: CDR1 SGHDT, CDR2 YYEEEE. The CDR3 spells CASSYMPEGETQYF. The CDR3 nucleotides are TGTGCCAGCAGCTACATGCCGGAGGGTGAGACCCAGTACTTC.

This clone was detected a few times. The chain uses TRBV19 and TRBJ1-6; no clear D gene. V was pared by 4 bases and J by 11 bases, with 9 bases between. Germline CDR1 and CDR2: LNHDA and SQIVND (reference sequence). The CDR3 length is 12 residues. CDR3 in DNA: TGTGCCAGTAGTAGTACGGGAGCACCCCTCCACTTT. Translating it yields CASSSTGAPLHF.

The CDR3 bases are TGTGCCAGCAGCTTAGCGCCGAGGTGGGACGAGCAGTACTTC. It yields the protein CASSLAPRWDEQYF. The gene calls are TRBV13 and TRBJ2-7; D gene unclear. This CDR3 comprises 14 residues. V lost 1 base and J 5 bases, leaving 12 bases between the germline ends. The germline CDR1 and CDR2 sequences are PRHDT and FYEKMQ (reference sequence).